One sample yielded the 26 T cell receptor beta chains listed below, sequenced in a study of blood T cell repertoires in COVID-19. Here immunoSEQ multiplex PCR was the method, and the copy in TCRdb shows in-frame clones only, minus some. The sample holds 110,000 to 150,000 clones; about 87% are singletons and the top ten take approximately 4.2%. The sequenced sample consisted of peripheral blood. The receptors here all came from a woman aged 40 to 50 with acute or convalescent COVID-19.

The chain employs TRBV10-3 and TRBJ1-2; possible D gene TRBD1, 5 bases. V shed 8 bases and J shed 4 bases, with 11 bases lying between them. Germline assignment: CDR1 ENHRY and CDR2 SYGVKD. This CDR3 region has 12 residues. The CDR3 DNA sequence: TGTGCCATCGATCGGGGACTCTATGGCTACACCTTC. Amino acids: CAIDRGLYGYTF.

This clone was seen a single time. The junction and the germline gene differ at one end; a read error may be behind it. CDR3 DNA sequence: TGTGCCAGCAGTTCGGACTCCGACGAGCAGTACTTC. Its protein product is CASSSDSDEQYF. The rearrangement links TRBV6-2 or TRBV6-3 to TRBJ2-7; D possibly corresponds to TRBD2 (5 bases). The CDR3 covers 12 residues. Germline CDR1 MNHEY, CDR2 SVGEGT.

This clone has only a few counts. The chain carries TRBV7-2 and TRBJ1-2; D not certain. The germline V gene has CDR1 SGHTA and CDR2 FQGNSA. This CDR3 has 14 amino acids. The V end lost 7 bases, the J end lost 4 bases, and 16 bases lay between the germline ends. DNA for the CDR3: TGTGCCAGCAATACGGGAGCTACCGCCTATGGCTACACCTTC. Its translation: CASNTGATAYGYTF.

This clone has more than one count but fewer than ten. The chain employs TRBV6-2 or TRBV6-3 and TRBJ2-7, with 7 bases lining up with TRBD1. After removal of 4 bases from V and 6 bases from J, the junction contained 12 bases not matched to a gene. Germline assignment: CDR1 MNHEY and CDR2 SVGEGT. The CDR3 is made up of 15 amino acids. CDR3 in amino acids: CASSSAIGQASEQYF. CDR3 DNA sequence: TGTGCCAGCAGTTCTGCTATCGGACAGGCCTCCGAGCAGTACTTC.

This clone has just a few counts. The chain recombines TRBV5-6 with TRBJ2-5; weak D call: TRBD1 (5 bases). The CDR3 spans 12 residues. CDR1 SGHDT and CDR2 YYEEEE come from the germline V gene. Trimming pared 2 bases from V and 5 bases from J, leaving 7 bases between. The chain's CDR3 is CASSFQGETQYF. CDR3 coding DNA: TGTGCCAGCAGCTTTCAGGGTGAGACCCAGTACTTC.

In this sample, this clone turned up a few times. The V call is TRBV12-5, the J call TRBJ2-2; D might be TRBD2 (6 bases). V dropped 2 bases and J dropped 6 bases, with 7 bases sitting between them. The CDR3 contains 13 residues. CDR1 LGHNT and CDR2 FRNRAP come from the germline V gene. DNA of the CDR3: TGTGCTAGTGGTTTGTGGGGGGCCGGGGAGCTGTTTTTT. Its protein product is CASGLWGAGELFF.

This clone was observed a handful of times. V gene TRBV6-4 combines with J gene TRBJ2-6, with D maybe TRBD1 (5 bases). The CDR3 loop spans 15 amino acids. With 0 bases removed from V and 3 bases from J, the gap between germline ends came to 6 bases. Germline-derived CDR1 and CDR2 are MRHNA and SNTAGT. The DNA for the CDR3 is TGTGCCAGCAGTGACTCTACAGGTGGGGCCAACGTCCTGACTTTC. It specifies CASSDSTGGANVLTF.

The gene calls are TRBV19 and TRBJ1-1, with D uncertain. Trimming removed 3 bases at V and 0 bases at J, with 5 bases between. The CDR3 contains 13 residues. Germline loops: CDR1 LNHDA, CDR2 SQIVND (reference sequence). DNA for the CDR3: TGTGCCAGTAGTATCGGGATGAACACTGAAGCTTTCTTT. Its translation is CASSIGMNTEAFF.

The rearrangement links TRBV7-3 to TRBJ2-5, with D perhaps matching TRBD1 (6 bases). V lost 5 bases and J lost 5, with 12 bases in between. Germline CDR1 reads SGHTA; CDR2 reads FQGTGA. CDR3 size: 13 residues. CDR3 DNA: TGTGCCAGCAGCGCGCAGGGGAGCGAGACCCAGTACTTC. It yields the protein CASSAQGSETQYF.

This clone was seen only a few times. The chain couples TRBV29-1 to TRBJ2-1; tentative D call: TRBD1 (6 bases). V lost 5 bases to trimming and J lost 6 bases, with 14 bases between them. The CDR3 covers 13 residues. Germline-derived CDR1 and CDR2 are SQVTM and ANQGSEA. CDR3 in DNA: TGCAGCGTTCGACCTCAGGGGCCCAATGAGCAGTTCTTC. Protein product: CSVRPQGPNEQFF.

The chain couples TRBV20-1 to TRBJ2-5, with TRBD1 matching over 8 bases. This CDR3 region has 11 residues. With 5 bases clipped from V and 10 bases from J, the junction kept 6 bases outside the gene matches. Per the germline V gene, CDR1 is DFQATT and CDR2 is SNEGSKA (reference sequence). The CDR3 reads CSADRGGIQYF. The CDR3 nucleotides read TGCAGTGCTGACAGGGGTGGGATCCAGTACTTC.

The CDR3 bases are TGTGCCAGTAGTATAGCCGGCTTGGACTTAGGCGGTGGCTACACCTTC. This translates into CASSIAGLDLGGGYTF. The V gene is TRBV19, the J gene TRBJ1-2; the D is unclear. V was trimmed by 1 base and J by 7 bases, leaving 19 bases between them. Germline V gene data show CDR1 as LNHDA and CDR2 as SQIVND (reference sequence). This CDR3 region has 16 residues.

This chain uses TRBV7-2 with TRBJ1-3; 12 nucleotides line up with TRBD1. Germline loops: CDR1 SGHTA, CDR2 FQGNSA. The ends lost 5 bases at V and 3 bases at J; junction bases unmatched: 11. The CDR3 has 18 residues. The CDR3 here is CASSNYLGTGGGGNTIYF. CDR3 DNA sequence: TGTGCCAGCAGCAACTACCTCGGGACAGGGGGCGGTGGAAACACCATATATTTT. The full variable domain, its missing parts supplied by reference TRBV7-2 and TRBJ1-3, is GAGVSQSPSNKVTEKGKDVELRCDPISGHTALYWYRQSLGQGLEFLIYFQGNSAPDKSGLPSDRFSAERTGGSVSTLTIQRTQQEDSAVYLCASSNYLGTGGGGNTIYFGEGSWLTVV.

The chain is built from TRBV18 and TRBJ1-1; 11 nucleotides agree with TRBD1. Unmatched junction bases numbered 9, after V lost 6 bases and J lost 0 bases. CDR1 and CDR2 from the germline V gene are KGHSH and LQKENI. This CDR3 spans 17 amino acids. The CDR3 bases are TGTGCCAGCTCCCTCGGACAGGGGGCCCTCTTGAACACTGAAGCTTTCTTT. Its protein is CASSLGQGALLNTEAFF.

The chain combines TRBV27 with TRBJ2-2; D may be TRBD1 (5 bases). V was clipped by 5 bases and J by 7 bases, with 8 bases between them. Per germline, CDR1 MNHEY and CDR2 SMNVEV (reference sequence). The CDR3 is made up of 12 amino acids. The CDR3 coding sequence is TGTGCCAGCAGTCTAGGGGACGGGGAGCTGTTTTTT. This codes for CASSLGDGELFF.

The rearrangement joins TRBV24-1 to TRBJ2-2; TRBD2 matches at 11 bases. Germline V gene sequence: CDR1 KGHDR, CDR2 SFDVKD. The CDR3 is 16 residues long. Trimming at V came to 4 bases and at J to 4 bases, leaving 4 bases not matched to a gene. The CDR3 sequence is CATSDPSGGITGELFF. As DNA, the CDR3 is TGTGCCACCAGTGACCCTAGCGGGGGGATCACCGGGGAGCTGTTTTTT.

A few counts support this clone. Relative to the germline gene, one junction end is altered; a read error may explain this. This sequence joins TRBV19 and TRBJ2-3; TRBD2 agrees at 9 bases. Germline values: CDR1 LNHDA, CDR2 SQIVND (reference sequence). The CDR3 extends over 13 amino acids. As DNA, the CDR3 is TGTGCCAGTAGTATAAGTAGCGGGGGAACGAAATTTTTT. This encodes CASSISSGGTKFF.

CDR3 bases: TGTGCCATCAGTGAACGGGAGACCCAGTACTTC. The encoded protein is CAISERETQYF. The rearrangement uses TRBV10-3 and TRBJ2-5; D not certain. This CDR3 region has 11 residues. The germline CDR1 and CDR2 sequences are ENHRY and SYGVKD. Trimming took off 3 bases at V and 5 bases at J, with 4 bases between the two ends.

This clone was counted between two and nine times. V usage is TRBV30 and J usage is TRBJ2-7; 7 nucleotides line up with TRBD2. The CDR3 loop spans 13 amino acids. CDR1 is GTSNPN, CDR2 SVGIG, per germline (reference sequence). The ends lost 3 bases at V and 3 bases at J; junction bases unmatched: 5. This chain's CDR3 is CAWRASGNYEQYF. CDR3 coding DNA: TGTGCCTGGAGGGCGAGCGGGAACTACGAGCAGTACTTC.

About this clone itself: A junction boundary mismatches the germline segment, possibly from a read error. The CDR3 DNA sequence: TGTGCTAGCAGCTTAGGACTAGCGGGAAGCACAGATACGCAGTATTTT. Translated, it gives CASSLGLAGSTDTQYF. The rearrangement links TRBV7-7 to TRBJ2-3; 12 bases agree with TRBD2. Germline assignment: CDR1 SSHAT and CDR2 FNYEAQ (reference sequence). CDR3 length: 16 amino acids.

The chain carries TRBV19 and TRBJ2-2; D is perhaps TRBD2 (6 bases). V dropped 6 bases and J dropped 5 bases, with 10 bases sitting between them. Germline-derived CDR1 and CDR2 are LNHDA and SQIVND (reference sequence). The CDR3 is 13 amino acids. The chain's CDR3 is CASSGRGTGELFF. The DNA for the CDR3 is TGTGCCAGTAGCGGGAGAGGGACCGGGGAGCTGTTTTTT.

This clone has more than one count but fewer than ten. This chain connects TRBV3-1 (or the pseudogene TRBV3-2) to TRBJ2-3; unclear D gene. This CDR3 is built from 16 residues. Germline CDR1 LGHDT, CDR2 YNNKEL (reference sequence). V was shortened by 2 bases and J by 0 bases, with 12 bases between the two germline ends. DNA of the CDR3: TGTGCCAGCAGCCAAATGGCGGCTGCTAGCACAGATACGCAGTATTTT. Encoded protein: CASSQMAAASTDTQYF.

The chain employs TRBV7-6 and TRBJ1-1, with D maybe TRBD1 (6 bases). Germline CDR1 reads SGHVS; CDR2 reads FNYEAQ. V was cut by 5 bases and J by 2 bases, with 18 bases left in between. The CDR3 runs to 16 residues. This CDR3 is CASSPQRGAANTEAFF. Written as DNA, the CDR3 is TGTGCCAGCAGCCCCCAGCGGGGGGCAGCTAACACTGAAGCTTTCTTT.

The chain carries TRBV27 and TRBJ2-1, with TRBD2 as a possible D gene (7 bases). From germline, CDR1 is MNHEY and CDR2 SMNVEV (reference sequence). V lost 3 bases and J lost 9, with 18 bases in between. The CDR3 is 15 residues long. DNA for the CDR3: TGTGCCAGCAGTTTGGGGGGGGCTACTAGTTTTGAGCAGTTCTTC. Amino acid sequence: CASSLGGATSFEQFF.

The J gene is TRBJ1-6, the V gene TRBV3-1 (or the pseudogene TRBV3-2); 8 bases match TRBD1. CDR1 is LGHDT, CDR2 YNNKEL, per germline (reference sequence). V dropped 1 base and J dropped 6; count of bases not matched to a gene: 11. The CDR3 spans 18 residues. Here the CDR3 reads CASSQGTYSRGPNSPLHF. In DNA, the CDR3 is TGTGCCAGCAGCCAAGGCACCTATTCCAGGGGGCCTAATTCACCCCTCCACTTT.

V usage is TRBV5-1 and J usage is TRBJ1-1; 8 bases agree with TRBD1. The CDR3 loop spans 15 amino acids. From germline, CDR1 is SGHRS and CDR2 YFSETQ. Trimming at V came to 2 bases and at J to 0 bases, leaving 3 bases not matched to a gene. CDR3 sequence: CASSFQTGVNTEAFF. The DNA of the CDR3 is TGCGCCAGCAGCTTCCAGACAGGGGTGAACACTGAAGCTTTCTTT.